Presented here are 6 T cell receptor beta chains from one specimen sequenced in a study of T-cell memory formation after mild COVID-19. MiXCR, applied by TCRdb to the 5' RACE reads, yields one record per CDR3 protein. Here the sample spans about 400,000 distinct CDR3 sequences, about 16% being singletons. Sequencing input: PBMCs or a T cell subset sorted from them (not recorded which). The source of these receptors is a man aged 18 to 30 who had mild COVID-19 (a few samples of this study predate the infection). Cell type and time point are not known.

The chain employs TRBV6-5 and TRBJ2-2, with D perhaps matching TRBD1 (5 bases). The V end lost 3 bases, the J end lost 6 bases, and 8 bases lay between the germline ends. CDR3 length: 13 amino acids. The V gene's germline CDR1 is MNHEY and CDR2 SVGAGI. The CDR3 protein is CASSYPGSGELFF. For the CDR3, the DNA is TGTGCCAGCAGTTATCCAGGGTCCGGGGAGCTGTTTTTT.

This clonotype was observed many times. The V call is TRBV5-1, the J call TRBJ1-1; TRBD1 might be the D (5 bases). There are 14 residues in the CDR3. The germline gives CDR1 SGHRS, CDR2 YFSETQ. V was pared by 0 bases and J by 1 base, with 7 bases between. In nucleotides, the CDR3 is TGCGCCAGCAGCTTGGAAGGGGCGAACACTGAAGCTTTCTTT. Translating gives CASSLEGANTEAFF.

CDR3 DNA sequence: TGTGCCAGCAAGGTGGGGACAGGGCTACGAGAAGCTTTCTTT. Protein sequence: CASKVGTGLREAFF. The chain joins TRBV12-3 or TRBV12-4 to TRBJ1-1, with TRBD1 matching 9 bases. The CDR3 is 14 amino acids. Germline trimming cut 7 bases from V and 8 bases from J; bases unmatched to any gene: 11.

The chain employs TRBV5-1 and TRBJ2-5, with 7 bases lining up with TRBD2. The ends lost 8 bases at V and 3 bases at J; junction bases unmatched: 13. The CDR3 extends over 15 amino acids. The V gene's germline CDR1 is SGHRS and CDR2 YFSETQ. This CDR3 is CASTRRGGTKETQYF. The CDR3, as DNA: TGCGCCAGTACCCGTCGTGGGGGGACTAAAGAGACCCAGTACTTC.

This clonotype turned up a few times. This sequence joins TRBV4-3 and TRBJ2-7; TRBD1 aligns across 10 bases. The CDR3 sequence is 16 residues long. Germline trimming cut 0 bases from V and 7 bases from J; bases unmatched to any gene: 9. Germline loops: CDR1 LGHNA, CDR2 YSLEER. The DNA of the CDR3 is TGCGCCAGCAGCCAAGATCAGGACAGGGGGATTGGAGAGCAGTACGTC. Protein product: CASSQDQDRGIGEQYV.

Only a few counts were recorded for this clonotype. The CDR3 sequence: CASSLEAEDNSPLHF. The CDR3 coding sequence is TGCGCCAGCAGCTTGGAGGCGGAAGATAATTCACCCCTCCACTTT. The V and J genes are TRBV5-1 and TRBJ1-6; D unresolved. This CDR3 is 15 amino acids long. Deletions cut 0 bases from V and 5 bases from J, with 9 bases between. Germline V lookup: CDR1 SGHRS, CDR2 YFSETQ. The full variable domain, with the rest looked up from reference TRBV5-1 and TRBJ1-6, is KAGVTQTPRYLIKTRGQQVTLSCSPISGHRSVSWYQQTPGQGLQFLFEYFSETQRNKGNFPGRFSGRQFSNSRSEMNVSTLELGDSALYLCASSLEAEDNSPLHFGNGTRLTVT.